This T cell receptor (beta chain) was identified in a study of blood T cell repertoires in COVID-19. Across the whole study: Whether acute or convalescent, the COVID-19 samples came from the United States, Italy and Spain. The cDNA or gDNA used as material had been derived from T cells, B-cell-depleted T cells, or PBMCs.

As regards this clone: The sample holds other DNA sequences that translate to the same CDR3.

CDR1 SGHRS and CDR2 YFSETQ come from the germline V gene. CDR3 length equals 14 residues. V gave up 0 bases and J gave up 4 bases; unmatched junction bases: 1. Per the authors' pipeline: Amplification of reference gene primers provided the estimated nucleated cell counts. Libraries were prepared by immunoSEQ multiplex PCR; TCRdb keeps only in-frame clonotypes and omits some of them. D and trimming were read from the DNA, whereas the V and J calls and clone size are those reported in that table. The data hold a few hundred thousand clones, with roughly 85% observed a single time. This sequence originates from a human donor in a cohort sampled during active COVID-19. The chain carries TRBV5-1 and TRBJ2-7, with 10 positions matching TRBD1. Sequences were obtained from peripheral blood. The CDR3, as DNA: TGCGCCAGCAGCTTGGAGGGACAGGGGTACGAGCAGTACTTC. This gives the protein CASSLEGQGYEQYF.